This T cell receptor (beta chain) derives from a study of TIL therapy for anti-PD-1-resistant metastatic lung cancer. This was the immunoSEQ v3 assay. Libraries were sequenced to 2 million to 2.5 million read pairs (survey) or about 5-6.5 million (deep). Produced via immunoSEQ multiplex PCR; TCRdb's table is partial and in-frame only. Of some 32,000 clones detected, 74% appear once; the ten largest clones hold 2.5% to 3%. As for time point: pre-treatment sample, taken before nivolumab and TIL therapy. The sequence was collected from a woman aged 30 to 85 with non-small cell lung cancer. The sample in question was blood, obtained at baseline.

This CDR3 reads CASTSISGRGNNEQFF. The DNA of the CDR3 is TGTGCCAGCACCTCAATTAGCGGGAGAGGTAACAATGAGCAGTTCTTC. The chain uses TRBV11-2 and TRBJ2-1; 9 nucleotides line up with TRBD2. V gave up 7 bases and J gave up 5 bases; unmatched junction bases: 12. The germline gives CDR1 SGHAT, CDR2 FQNNGV. The CDR3 is made up of 16 amino acids.